This T cell receptor beta chain derives from a study of blood T cells in healthy people across ages. Overall study: About one barcoded beta molecule was captured per two T cells (by template switching). Findings of the study overall: Considered underestimates were the diversity estimates obtained from one million T cells.

PCR was performed a second time for about 7 to 11 cycles using a sample-barcoded 5' primer and a J-beta primer mix. In TCRdb, the 5' RACE reads were re-called with MiXCR into one record per CDR3 protein. The sample has about 1 million distinct CDR3 sequences; 40% to 50% are singletons. CDR3 size: 15 residues. V dropped 1 base and J dropped 6; count of bases not matched to a gene: 6. From germline, CDR1 is LGHNA and CDR2 YNFKEQ. This clonotype was counted only a few times. Its specificity is unknown. The chain has TRBV4-2 and TRBJ2-1; TRBD2 matches 7 bases. The source material was blood. This receptor was obtained from an older woman in good health. The CDR3, as DNA: TGTGCCAGCAGCCAAGGGTATTCGGGGGGCAATGAGCAGTTCTTC. This gives the protein CASSQGYSGGNEQFF.